This T cell receptor beta chain derives from a study of T-cell memory formation after mild COVID-19. V was clipped by 6 bases and J by 0 bases; unmatched bases: 7. CDR1 is DFQATT, CDR2 SNEGSKA, per germline (reference sequence). The CDR3 runs to 14 residues. Comment on this clonotype: Its antigen is unidentified.

Study results and caveats: The finding that pre-infection memory included some responding clones suggested that cross-reactive memory joined.

The 5'RACE method, run with constant-segment primers, produced TCR alpha and TCR beta cDNA libraries (carrying sample barcodes and UMIs). TCRdb redid the calling of the 5' RACE reads with MiXCR, one entry per CDR3 protein. The table has about 400,000 distinct CDR3 sequences, 23% seen once. The rearrangement uses TRBV20-1 and TRBJ2-7, with TRBD1 matching 8 bases. The source material was PBMCs or a T cell subset sorted from them (not recorded which). This receptor was obtained from an adult woman who had mild COVID-19 (a few samples of this study predate the infection). Cell type and time point are not known. Here the CDR3 DNA reads TGCAGTGCCCTGACAGGGGCTCTCTCCTACGAGCAGTACTTC. It codes for CSALTGALSYEQYF.